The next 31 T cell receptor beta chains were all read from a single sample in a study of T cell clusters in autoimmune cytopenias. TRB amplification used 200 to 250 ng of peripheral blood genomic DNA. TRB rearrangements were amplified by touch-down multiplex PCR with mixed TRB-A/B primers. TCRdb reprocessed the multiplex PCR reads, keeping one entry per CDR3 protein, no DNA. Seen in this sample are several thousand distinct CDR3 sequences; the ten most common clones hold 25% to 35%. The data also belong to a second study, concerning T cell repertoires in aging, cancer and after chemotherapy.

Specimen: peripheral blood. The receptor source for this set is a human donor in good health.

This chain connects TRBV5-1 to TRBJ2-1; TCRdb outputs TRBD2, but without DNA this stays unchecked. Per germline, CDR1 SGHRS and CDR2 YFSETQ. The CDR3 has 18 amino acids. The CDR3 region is CASSLEATSAMGGNEQFF.

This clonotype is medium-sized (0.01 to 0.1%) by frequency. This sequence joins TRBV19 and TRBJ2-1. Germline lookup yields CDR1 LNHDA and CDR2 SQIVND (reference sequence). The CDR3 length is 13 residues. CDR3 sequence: CASSIDSGIQQFF. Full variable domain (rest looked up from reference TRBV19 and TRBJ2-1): DGGITQSPKYLFRKEGQNVTLSCEQNLNHDAMYWYRQDPGQGLRLIYYSQIVNDFQKGDIAEGYSVSREKKESFPLTVTSAQKNPTAFYLCASSIDSGIQQFFGPGTRLTVL.

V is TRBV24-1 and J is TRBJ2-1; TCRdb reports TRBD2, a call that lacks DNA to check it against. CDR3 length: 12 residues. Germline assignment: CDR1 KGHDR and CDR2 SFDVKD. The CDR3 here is CATSLVDNEQFF.

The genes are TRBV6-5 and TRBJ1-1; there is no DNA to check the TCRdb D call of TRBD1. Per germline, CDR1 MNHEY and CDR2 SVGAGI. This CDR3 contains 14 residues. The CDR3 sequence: CASRIRQGHAEAFF.

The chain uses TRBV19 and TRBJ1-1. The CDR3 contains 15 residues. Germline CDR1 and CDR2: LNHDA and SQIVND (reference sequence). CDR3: CASSMASARFAEAFF.

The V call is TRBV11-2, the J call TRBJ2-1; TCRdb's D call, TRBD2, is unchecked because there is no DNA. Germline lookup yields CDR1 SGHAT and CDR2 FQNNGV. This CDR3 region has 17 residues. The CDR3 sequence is CASSLGISGSSYNEQFF.

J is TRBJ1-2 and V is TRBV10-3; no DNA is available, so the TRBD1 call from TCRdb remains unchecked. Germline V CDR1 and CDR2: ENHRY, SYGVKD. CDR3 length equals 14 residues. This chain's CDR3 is CATMTTGSNYGYTF.

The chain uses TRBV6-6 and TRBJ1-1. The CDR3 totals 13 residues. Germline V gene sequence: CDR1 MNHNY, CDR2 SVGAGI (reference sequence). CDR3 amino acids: CASSYLQKSEAFF.

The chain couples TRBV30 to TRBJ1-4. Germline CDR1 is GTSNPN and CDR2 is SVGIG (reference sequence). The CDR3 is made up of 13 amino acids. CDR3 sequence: CAWSAAGNEKLFF.

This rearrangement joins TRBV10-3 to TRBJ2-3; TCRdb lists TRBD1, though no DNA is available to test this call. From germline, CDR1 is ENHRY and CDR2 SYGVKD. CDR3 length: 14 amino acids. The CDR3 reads CAISESGGIRTQYF.

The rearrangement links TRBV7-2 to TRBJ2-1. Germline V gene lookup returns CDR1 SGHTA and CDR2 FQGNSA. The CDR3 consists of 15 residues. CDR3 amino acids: CASSLDGSSYNEQFF. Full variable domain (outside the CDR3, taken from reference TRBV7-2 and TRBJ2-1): GAGVSQSPSNKVTEKGKDVELRCDPISGHTALYWYRQSLGQGLEFLIYFQGNSAPDKSGLPSDRFSAERTGGSVSTLTIQRTQQEDSAVYLCASSLDGSSYNEQFFGPGTRLTVL.

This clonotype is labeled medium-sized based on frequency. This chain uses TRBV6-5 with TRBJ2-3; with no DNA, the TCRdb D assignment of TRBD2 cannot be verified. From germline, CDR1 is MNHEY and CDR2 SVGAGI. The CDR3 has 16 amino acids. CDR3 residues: CASSYSAGGRTDTQYF.

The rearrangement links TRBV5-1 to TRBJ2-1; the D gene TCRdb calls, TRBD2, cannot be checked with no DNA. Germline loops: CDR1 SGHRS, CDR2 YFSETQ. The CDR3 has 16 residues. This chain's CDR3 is CASSGGSGSLYNEQFF.

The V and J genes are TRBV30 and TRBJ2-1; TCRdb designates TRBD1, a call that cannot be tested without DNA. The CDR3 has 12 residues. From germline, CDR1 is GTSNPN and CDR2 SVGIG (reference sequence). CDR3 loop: CASKGRGNEQFF.

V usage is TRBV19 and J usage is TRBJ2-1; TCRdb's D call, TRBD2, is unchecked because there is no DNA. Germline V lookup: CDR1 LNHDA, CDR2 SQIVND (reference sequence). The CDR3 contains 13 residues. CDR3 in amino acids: CASSIGRTKGQFF.

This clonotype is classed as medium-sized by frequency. CDR3 in amino acids: CASSYRLRGRAALSGELFF. The V call is TRBV6-5, the J call TRBJ2-2; the D call from TCRdb, TRBD2, cannot be confirmed without DNA. Germline assignment: CDR1 MNHEY and CDR2 SVGAGI. CDR3 length: 19 amino acids.

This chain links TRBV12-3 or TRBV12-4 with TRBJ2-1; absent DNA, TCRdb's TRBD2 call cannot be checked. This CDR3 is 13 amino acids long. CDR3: CASSPSRSDEQFF.

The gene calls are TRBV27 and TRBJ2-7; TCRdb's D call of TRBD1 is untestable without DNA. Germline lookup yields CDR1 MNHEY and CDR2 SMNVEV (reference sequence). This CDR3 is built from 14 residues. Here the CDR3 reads CASSPRASFYEQYF.

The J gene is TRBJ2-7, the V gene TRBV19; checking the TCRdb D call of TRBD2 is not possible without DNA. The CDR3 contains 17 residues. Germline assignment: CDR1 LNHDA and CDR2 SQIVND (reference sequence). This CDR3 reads CASSTTSGRSRRIEQYF.

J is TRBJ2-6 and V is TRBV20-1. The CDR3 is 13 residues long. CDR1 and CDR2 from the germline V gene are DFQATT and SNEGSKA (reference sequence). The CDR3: CSARLPGANVLTF.

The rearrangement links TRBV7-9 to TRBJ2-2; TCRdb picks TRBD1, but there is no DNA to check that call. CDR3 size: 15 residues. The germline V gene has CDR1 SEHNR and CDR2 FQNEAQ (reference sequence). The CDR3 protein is CASSPPGRNTGELFF.

CDR3: CASSLEGPGANVLTF. The rearrangement joins TRBV5-1 to TRBJ2-6; the D call of TRBD1 rests on TCRdb alone, since no DNA is present to check it. In germline, CDR1 is SGHRS, CDR2 YFSETQ. The CDR3 loop spans 15 amino acids.

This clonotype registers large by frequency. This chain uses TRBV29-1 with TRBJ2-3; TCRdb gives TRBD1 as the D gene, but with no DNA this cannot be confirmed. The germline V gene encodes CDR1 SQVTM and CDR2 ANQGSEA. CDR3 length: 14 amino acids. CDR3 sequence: CSVPGGWRTDTQYF.

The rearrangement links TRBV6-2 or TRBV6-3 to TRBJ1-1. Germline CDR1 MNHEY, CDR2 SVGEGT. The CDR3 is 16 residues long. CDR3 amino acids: CASSYYLRRVNTEAFF.

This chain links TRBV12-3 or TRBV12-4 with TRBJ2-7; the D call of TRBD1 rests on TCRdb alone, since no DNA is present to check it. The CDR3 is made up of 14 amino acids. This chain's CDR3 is CASSSDSFSYEQYF.

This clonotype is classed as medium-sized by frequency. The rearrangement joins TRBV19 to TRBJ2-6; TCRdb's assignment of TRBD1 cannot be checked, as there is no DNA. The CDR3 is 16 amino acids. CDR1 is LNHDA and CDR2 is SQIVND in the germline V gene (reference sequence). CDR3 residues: CASRRKTGSGANVLTF.

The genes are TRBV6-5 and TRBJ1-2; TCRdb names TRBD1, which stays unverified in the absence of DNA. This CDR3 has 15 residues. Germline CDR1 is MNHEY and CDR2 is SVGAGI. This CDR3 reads CASSRMDRYPGGYTF.

CDR3 sequence reads: CASSPPQQGRDQPQHF. V gene TRBV18 combines with J gene TRBJ1-5; TCRdb reports TRBD1, a call that lacks DNA to check it against. CDR1 and CDR2 (germline): KGHSH, LQKENI. The CDR3 covers 16 residues.

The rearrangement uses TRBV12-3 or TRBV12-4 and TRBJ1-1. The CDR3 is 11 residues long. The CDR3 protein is CASSPNTEAFF.

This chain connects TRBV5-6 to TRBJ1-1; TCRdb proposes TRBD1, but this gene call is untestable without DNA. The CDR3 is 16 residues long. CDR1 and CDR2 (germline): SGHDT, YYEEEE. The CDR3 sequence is CASSNGPAALNTEAFF.

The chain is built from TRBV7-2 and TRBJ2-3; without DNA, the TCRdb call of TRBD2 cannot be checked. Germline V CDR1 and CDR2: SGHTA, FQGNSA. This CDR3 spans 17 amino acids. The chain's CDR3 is CASSPWTSGVSTDTQYF.